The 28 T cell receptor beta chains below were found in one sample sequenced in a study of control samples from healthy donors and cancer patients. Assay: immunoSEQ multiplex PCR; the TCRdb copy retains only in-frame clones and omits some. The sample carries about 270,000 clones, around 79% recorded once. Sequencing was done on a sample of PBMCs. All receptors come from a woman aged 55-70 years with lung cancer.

For the CDR3, the DNA is TGTGCCACCGGGAGGGTGCAAGCGGGAGACCCCGGGGAGCTGTTTTTT. Amino acid sequence: CATGRVQAGDPGELFF. This rearrangement joins TRBV10-3 to TRBJ2-2; 8 bases match TRBD2. Germline trimming cut 10 bases from V and 6 bases from J; bases unmatched to any gene: 16. The CDR3 consists of 16 residues. CDR1 and CDR2 (germline): ENHRY, SYGVKD.

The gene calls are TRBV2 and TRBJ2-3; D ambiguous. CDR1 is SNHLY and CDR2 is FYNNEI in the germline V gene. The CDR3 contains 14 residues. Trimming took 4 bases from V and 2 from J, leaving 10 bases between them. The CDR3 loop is CASSVNGPTDTQYF. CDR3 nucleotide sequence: TGTGCCAGCAGTGTTAACGGTCCCACAGATACGCAGTATTTT.

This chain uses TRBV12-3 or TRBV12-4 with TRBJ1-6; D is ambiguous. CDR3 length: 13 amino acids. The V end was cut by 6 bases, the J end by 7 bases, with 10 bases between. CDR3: CASSQQQNSPLHF. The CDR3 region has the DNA TGTGCCAGCAGCCAACAACAGAATTCACCCCTCCACTTT.

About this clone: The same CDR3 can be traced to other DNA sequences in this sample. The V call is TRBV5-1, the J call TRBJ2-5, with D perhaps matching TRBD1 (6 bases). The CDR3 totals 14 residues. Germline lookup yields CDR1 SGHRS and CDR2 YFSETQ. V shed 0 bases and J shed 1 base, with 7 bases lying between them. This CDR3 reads CASSLGTAQETQYF. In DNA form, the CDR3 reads TGCGCCAGCAGCTTGGGGACAGCCCAAGAGACCCAGTACTTC.

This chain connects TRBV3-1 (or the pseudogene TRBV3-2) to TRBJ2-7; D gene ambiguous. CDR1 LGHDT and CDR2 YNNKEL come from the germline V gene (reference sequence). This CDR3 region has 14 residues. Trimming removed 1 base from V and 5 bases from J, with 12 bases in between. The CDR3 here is CASSQGISGDEQYF. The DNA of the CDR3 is TGTGCCAGCAGCCAAGGGATCTCAGGCGACGAGCAGTACTTC.

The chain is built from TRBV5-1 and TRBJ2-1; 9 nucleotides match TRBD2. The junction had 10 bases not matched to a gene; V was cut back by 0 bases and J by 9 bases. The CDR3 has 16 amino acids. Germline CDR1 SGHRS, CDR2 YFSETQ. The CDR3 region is CASSLATGLAVLEQFF. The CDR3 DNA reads TGCGCCAGCAGCTTGGCGACGGGACTAGCAGTTCTTGAGCAGTTCTTC.

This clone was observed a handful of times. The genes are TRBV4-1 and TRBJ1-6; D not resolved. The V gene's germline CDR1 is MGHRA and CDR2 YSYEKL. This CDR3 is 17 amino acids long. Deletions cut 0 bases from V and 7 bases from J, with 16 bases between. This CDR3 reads CASSQDPAGAPNSPLHF. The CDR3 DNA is TGCGCCAGCAGCCAAGATCCGGCGGGCGCCCCCAATTCACCCCTCCACTTT.

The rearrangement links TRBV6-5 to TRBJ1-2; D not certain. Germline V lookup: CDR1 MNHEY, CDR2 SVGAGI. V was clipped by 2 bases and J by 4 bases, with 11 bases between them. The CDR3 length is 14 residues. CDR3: CASSYGPSFYGYTF. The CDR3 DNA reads TGTGCCAGCAGTTACGGACCATCGTTCTATGGCTACACCTTC.

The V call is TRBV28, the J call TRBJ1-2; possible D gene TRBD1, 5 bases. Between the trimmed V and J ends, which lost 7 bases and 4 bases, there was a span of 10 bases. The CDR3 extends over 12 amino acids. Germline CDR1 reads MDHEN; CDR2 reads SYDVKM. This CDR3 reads CASTGGTYGYTF. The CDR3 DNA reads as TGTGCCAGCACGGGGGGTACCTATGGCTACACCTTC.

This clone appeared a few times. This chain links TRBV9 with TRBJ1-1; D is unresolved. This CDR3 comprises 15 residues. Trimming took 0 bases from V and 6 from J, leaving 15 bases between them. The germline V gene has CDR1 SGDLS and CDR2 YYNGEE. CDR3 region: CASSVVEARFSEAFF. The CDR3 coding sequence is TGTGCCAGCAGCGTAGTGGAGGCCAGGTTCTCTGAAGCTTTCTTT. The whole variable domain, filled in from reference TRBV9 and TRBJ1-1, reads DSGVTQTPKHLITATGQRVTLRCSPRSGDLSVYWYQQSLDQGLQFLIQYYNGEERAKGNILERFSAQQFPDLHSELNLSSLELGDSALYFCASSVVEARFSEAFFGQGTRLTVV.

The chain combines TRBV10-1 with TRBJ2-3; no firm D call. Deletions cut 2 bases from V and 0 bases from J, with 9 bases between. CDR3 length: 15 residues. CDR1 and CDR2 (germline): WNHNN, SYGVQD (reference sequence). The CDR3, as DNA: TGCGCCAGCAGTGAGAGGTACCTAAGCACAGATACGCAGTATTTT. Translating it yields CASSERYLSTDTQYF.

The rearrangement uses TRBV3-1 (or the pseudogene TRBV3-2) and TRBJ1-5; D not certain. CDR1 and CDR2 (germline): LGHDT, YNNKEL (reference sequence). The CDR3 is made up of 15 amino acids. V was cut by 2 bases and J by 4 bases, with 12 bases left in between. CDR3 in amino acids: CASSQQGPLNQPQHF. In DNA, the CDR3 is TGTGCCAGCAGCCAACAAGGGCCCCTTAATCAGCCCCAGCATTTT.

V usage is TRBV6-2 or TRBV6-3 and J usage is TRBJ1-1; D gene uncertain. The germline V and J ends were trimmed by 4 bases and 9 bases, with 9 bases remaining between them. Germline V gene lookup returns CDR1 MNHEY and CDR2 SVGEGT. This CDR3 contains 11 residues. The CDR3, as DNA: TGTGCCAGCAGTTCCGGGAGTAAAGCTTTCTTT. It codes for CASSSGSKAFF.

The CDR3 loop reads CASSQLGGQTYEQYF. Here the CDR3 DNA reads TGTGCCAGCAGCCAATTGGGAGGGCAGACCTACGAGCAGTACTTC. The rearrangement joins TRBV16 to TRBJ2-7, with 7 bases identical to TRBD2. Unmatched junction bases numbered 5, after V lost 1 base and J lost 2 bases. The CDR3 is 15 residues long. Germline V CDR1 and CDR2: KGHSY, FQNENV.

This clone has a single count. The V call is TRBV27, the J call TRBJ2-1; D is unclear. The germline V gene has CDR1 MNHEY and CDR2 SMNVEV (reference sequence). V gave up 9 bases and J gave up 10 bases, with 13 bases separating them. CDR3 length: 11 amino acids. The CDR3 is CASLKHREQFF. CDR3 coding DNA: TGTGCCAGTCTTAAGCACCGGGAGCAGTTCTTC.

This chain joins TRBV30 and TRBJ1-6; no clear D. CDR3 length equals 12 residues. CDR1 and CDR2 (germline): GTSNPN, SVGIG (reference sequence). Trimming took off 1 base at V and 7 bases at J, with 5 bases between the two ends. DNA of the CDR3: TGTGCCTGGAGTGAAGGGAATTCACCCCTCCACTTT. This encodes CAWSEGNSPLHF.

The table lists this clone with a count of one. In nucleotides, the CDR3 is TGTGCCAGCAGCCAAGATCAGGGGACACAGCCCCAGCATTTT. Protein product: CASSQDQGTQPQHF. This chain links TRBV4-2 with TRBJ1-5; D might be TRBD1 (6 bases). Trimming removed 0 bases at V and 7 bases at J, with 10 bases between. In germline, CDR1 is LGHNA, CDR2 YNFKEQ. The CDR3 has 14 residues.

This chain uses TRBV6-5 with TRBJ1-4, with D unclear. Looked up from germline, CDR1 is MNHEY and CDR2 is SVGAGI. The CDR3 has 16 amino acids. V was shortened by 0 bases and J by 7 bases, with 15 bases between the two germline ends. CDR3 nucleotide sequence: TGTGCCAGCAGTTACTCCCAATCTTTGGGCCTTGAAAAACTGTTTTTT. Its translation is CASSYSQSLGLEKLFF.

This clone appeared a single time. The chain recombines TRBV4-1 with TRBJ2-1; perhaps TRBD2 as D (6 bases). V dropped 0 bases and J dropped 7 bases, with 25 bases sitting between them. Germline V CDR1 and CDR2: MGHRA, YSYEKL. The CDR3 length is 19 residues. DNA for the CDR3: TGCGCCAGCAGCCAAGAATCTCTGCCAGGGAGGTCGGAGAGGAATGAGCAGTTCTTC. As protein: CASSQESLPGRSERNEQFF.

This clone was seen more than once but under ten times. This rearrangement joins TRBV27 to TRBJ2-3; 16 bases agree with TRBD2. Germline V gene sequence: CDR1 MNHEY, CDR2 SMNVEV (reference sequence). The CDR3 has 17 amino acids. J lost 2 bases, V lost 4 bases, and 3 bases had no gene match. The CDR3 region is CASSYGTSGRATDTQYF. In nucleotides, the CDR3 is TGTGCCAGCAGTTACGGGACTAGCGGGAGGGCCACAGATACGCAGTATTTT.

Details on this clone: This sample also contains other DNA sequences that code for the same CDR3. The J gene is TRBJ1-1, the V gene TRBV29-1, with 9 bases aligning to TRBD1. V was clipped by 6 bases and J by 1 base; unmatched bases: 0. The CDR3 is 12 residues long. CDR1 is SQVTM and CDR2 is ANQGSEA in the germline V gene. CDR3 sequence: CSVDRGNTEAFF. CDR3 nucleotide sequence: TGCAGCGTGGACAGGGGGAACACTGAAGCTTTCTTT.

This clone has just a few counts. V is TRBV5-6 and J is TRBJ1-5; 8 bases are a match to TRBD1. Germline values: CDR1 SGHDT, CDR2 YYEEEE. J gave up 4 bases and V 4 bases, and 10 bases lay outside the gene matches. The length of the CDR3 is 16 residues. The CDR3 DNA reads TGTGCCAGCAGCCTAAGCCCGACAGGGGCTAATCAGCCCCAGCATTTT. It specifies CASSLSPTGANQPQHF.

Here the CDR3 DNA reads TGTGCCAGCAGTCCAACACAGGGTCTCCACGAGCAGTACTTC. Protein: CASSPTQGLHEQYF. The chain links TRBV28 to TRBJ2-7; possibly TRBD1 for D (6 bases). This CDR3 comprises 14 residues. V was clipped by 5 bases and J by 5 bases, with 16 bases between them. The germline V gene has CDR1 MDHEN and CDR2 SYDVKM.

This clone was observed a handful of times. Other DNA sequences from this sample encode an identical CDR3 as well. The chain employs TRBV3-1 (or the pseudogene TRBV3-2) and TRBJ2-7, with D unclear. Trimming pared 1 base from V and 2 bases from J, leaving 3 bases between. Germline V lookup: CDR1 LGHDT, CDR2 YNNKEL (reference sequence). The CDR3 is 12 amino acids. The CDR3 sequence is CASSQGPYEQYF. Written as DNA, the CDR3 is TGTGCCAGCAGCCAAGGGCCCTACGAGCAGTACTTC.

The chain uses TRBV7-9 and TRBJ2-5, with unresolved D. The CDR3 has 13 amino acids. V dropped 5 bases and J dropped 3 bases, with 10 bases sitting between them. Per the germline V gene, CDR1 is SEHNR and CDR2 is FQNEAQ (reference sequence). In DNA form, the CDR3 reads TGTGCCAGCAGCCCCCCCGCAAAAGAGACCCAGTACTTC. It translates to CASSPPAKETQYF.

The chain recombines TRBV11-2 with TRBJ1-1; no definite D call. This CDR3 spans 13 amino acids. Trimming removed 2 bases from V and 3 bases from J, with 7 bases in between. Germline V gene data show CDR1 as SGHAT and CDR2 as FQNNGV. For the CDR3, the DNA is TGTGCCAGCAGCTTATATTGGGACACTGAAGCTTTCTTT. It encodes CASSLYWDTEAFF.

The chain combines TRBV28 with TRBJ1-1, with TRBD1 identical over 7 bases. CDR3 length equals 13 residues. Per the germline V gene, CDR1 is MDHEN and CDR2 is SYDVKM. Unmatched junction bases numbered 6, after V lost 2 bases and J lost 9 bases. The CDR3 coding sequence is TGTGCCAGCAGTTTAGCAGAGACAGGGAAAGCTTTCTTT. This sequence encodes CASSLAETGKAFF.

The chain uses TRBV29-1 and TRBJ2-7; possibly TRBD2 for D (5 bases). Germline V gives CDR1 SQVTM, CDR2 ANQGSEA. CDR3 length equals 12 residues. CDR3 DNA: TGCGCGGGCGAGACCCACTCCTACGAGCAGTACTTC. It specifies CAGETHSYEQYF.